This TCR beta chain was recorded in a study of response to subunit inactivated influenza vaccine (dated by TCRdb to 2016 to 2018). About the study as a whole: Deep quantitative T cell receptor repertoire profiling was used in the study to track responses to a trivalent subunit inactivated influenza vaccine. The study at large found these results: It was suggested by the authors that each seasonal influenza vaccination may recruit only a limited number of new T cells.

Libraries were constructed by RT-PCR. TCRdb lists the instrument as Illumina HiSeq 2500. TCRdb reran the public reads through fastp at Q25 and MiXCR, keeping productive beta chains. Each entry is one CDR3 protein sequence, shown with its most common DNA and genes. The sample table contains hundreds of thousands of distinct CDR3 sequences; only one count was recorded for roughly 27% of them. The leading ten clones occupy around 1.8% of the sample. Remarks on this clonotype: It has no known antigen specificity. Per-base quality was not reported, and no clone a single base away is much larger than it.

The TCR originated in a man aged 50 or older who received an inactivated influenza vaccine. Donor details come from another sample of the same person, matched by shared clones. The starting material was CD4+ T cells sorted from PBMCs, obtained roughly 5 days after vaccination.

The bases read TGTGCCAGCAGTCTCAGGGGCAGGGTGGGTGAAAAACTGTTTTTT. Its protein product is CASSLRGRVGEKLFF. The chain is encoded by TRBV7-2 joined to TRBJ1-4, with a tentative D gene TRBD1 over 6 matching bases. Trimming at the junction amounts to 6 bases on V and 7 bases on J, and the germline ends lie 18 bases apart. CDR1 and CDR2 are drawn from the germline V gene: SGHTA, FQGNSA. The CDR3 has 15 amino acids, counting the end cysteine and phenylalanine. CDR3 DNA is the only sequence kept; it has 45 bases, read in frame from the first base.